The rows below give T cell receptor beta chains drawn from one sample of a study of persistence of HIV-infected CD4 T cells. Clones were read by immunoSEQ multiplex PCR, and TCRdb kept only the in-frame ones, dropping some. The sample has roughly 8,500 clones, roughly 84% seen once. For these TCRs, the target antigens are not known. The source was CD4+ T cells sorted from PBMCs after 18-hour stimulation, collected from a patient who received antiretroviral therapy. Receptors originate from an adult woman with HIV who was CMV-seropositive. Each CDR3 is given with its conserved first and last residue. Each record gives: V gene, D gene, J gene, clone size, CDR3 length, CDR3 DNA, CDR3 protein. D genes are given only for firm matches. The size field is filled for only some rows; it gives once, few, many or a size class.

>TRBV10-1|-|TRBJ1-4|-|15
TGCGCCATCCTGACTCCGGGACCCAGTAATGAAAAACTGTTTTTT
CAILTPGPSNEKLFF
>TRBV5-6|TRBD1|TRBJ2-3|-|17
TGTGCCAGCAGCTCCCGACAGGGGGCTTTTAGTGCAGATACGCAGTATTTT
CASSSRQGAFSADTQYF
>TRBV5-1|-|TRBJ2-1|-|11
TGCGCCAGCAGCTCCGGGAATGAGCAGTTCTTC
CASSSGNEQFF
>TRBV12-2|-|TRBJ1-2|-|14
TGTGCAAGTCGCTTAGCCGGACATCTCTATGGCTACACCTTC
CASRLAGHLYGYTF
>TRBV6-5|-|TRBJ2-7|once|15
TGTGCCAGCACCGAGAGGTGGCAGACCGCCTACGAGCAGTACTTC
CASTERWQTAYEQYF
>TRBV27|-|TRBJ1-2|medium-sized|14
TGTGCCAGCAGTTTATTGGGGCAGGGTCTCGGCTACACCTTC
CASSLLGQGLGYTF
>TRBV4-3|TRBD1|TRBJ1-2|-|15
TGCGCCAGCAGCCAGGGTAGACAGGGGGGCTATGGCTACACCTTC
CASSQGRQGGYGYTF
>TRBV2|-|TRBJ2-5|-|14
TGTGCCAGCAGTGCCCTACAGTCTTCTCAGACCCAGTACTTC
CASSALQSSQTQYF
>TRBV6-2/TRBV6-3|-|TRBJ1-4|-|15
TGTGCCAGCAACCCCCTCGGAGGGAGTGGAGAAAAACTGTTTTTT
CASNPLGGSGEKLFF
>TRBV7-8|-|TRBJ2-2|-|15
TGTGCCAGCAGCAAACAGGGTAGTGTGACCGGGGAGCTGTTTTTT
CASSKQGSVTGELFF
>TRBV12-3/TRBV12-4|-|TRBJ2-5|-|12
TGTGCCAGCACCCAGGGGCAAGAGACCCAGTACTTC
CASTQGQETQYF
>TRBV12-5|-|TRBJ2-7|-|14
TGTGCTAGTTCCCGGGATGTCCGAACCTACGAGCAGTACTTC
CASSRDVRTYEQYF
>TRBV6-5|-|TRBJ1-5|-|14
TGTGCCAGCAGCCAACAGGGAGTCAATCAGCCCCAGCATTTT
CASSQQGVNQPQHF
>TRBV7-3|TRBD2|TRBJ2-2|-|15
TGTGCCAGCAGCTCCTTATCGACTAGCTCCGGGGAGCTGTTTTTT
CASSSLSTSSGELFF
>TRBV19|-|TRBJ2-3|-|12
TGTGCCAGTAGTACCAGGGCGGATACGCAGTATTTT
CASSTRADTQYF
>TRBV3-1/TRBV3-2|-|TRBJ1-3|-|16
TGTGCCAGCAGCCACGGTTTACGGCAGACTGGAAACACCATATATTTT
CASSHGLRQTGNTIYF
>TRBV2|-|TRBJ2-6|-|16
TGTGCCAGCAGCCACCCAACGCTCTCTGGGGCCAACGTCCTGACTTTC
CASSHPTLSGANVLTF
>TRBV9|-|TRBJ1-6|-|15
TGTGCCAGCAGCGTAGGGGGGAGAGTAAATTCACCCCTCCACTTT
CASSVGGRVNSPLHF
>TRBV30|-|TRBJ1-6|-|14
TGTGCCTGGAGTGTACGGGGTTTATATTCACCCCTCCACTTT
CAWSVRGLYSPLHF
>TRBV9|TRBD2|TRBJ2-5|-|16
TGTGCCAGCAGCGTAGGTCTAGCGGGGGCGCAAGAGACCCAGTACTTC
CASSVGLAGAQETQYF
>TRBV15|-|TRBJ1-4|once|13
TGTGCCACCAGGCGTCTCCCGGGAGAAAAACTGTTTTTT
CATRRLPGEKLFF
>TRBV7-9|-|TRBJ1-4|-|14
TGTGCCAGCAGCCACACAGGGCGAGGTGAAAAACTGTTTTTT
CASSHTGRGEKLFF